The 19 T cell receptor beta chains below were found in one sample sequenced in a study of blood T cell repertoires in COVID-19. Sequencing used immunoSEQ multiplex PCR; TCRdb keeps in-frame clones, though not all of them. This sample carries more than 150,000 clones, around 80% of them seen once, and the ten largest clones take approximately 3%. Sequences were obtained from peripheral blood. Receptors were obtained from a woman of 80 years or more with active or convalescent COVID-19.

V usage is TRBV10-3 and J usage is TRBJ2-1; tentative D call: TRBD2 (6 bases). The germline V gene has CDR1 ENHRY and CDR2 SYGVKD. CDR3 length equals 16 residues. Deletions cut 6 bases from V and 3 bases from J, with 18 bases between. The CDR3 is CAISPTRGLNYNEQFF. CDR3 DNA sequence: TGTGCCATCAGCCCGACTAGAGGACTTAACTACAATGAGCAGTTCTTC.

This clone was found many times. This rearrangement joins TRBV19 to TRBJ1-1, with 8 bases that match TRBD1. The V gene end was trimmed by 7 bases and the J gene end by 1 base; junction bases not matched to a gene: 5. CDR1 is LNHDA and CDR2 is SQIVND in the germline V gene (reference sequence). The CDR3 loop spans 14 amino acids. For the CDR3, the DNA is TGTGCCAGTACGACAGGGGATGAGAACACTGAAGCTTTCTTT. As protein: CASTTGDENTEAFF.

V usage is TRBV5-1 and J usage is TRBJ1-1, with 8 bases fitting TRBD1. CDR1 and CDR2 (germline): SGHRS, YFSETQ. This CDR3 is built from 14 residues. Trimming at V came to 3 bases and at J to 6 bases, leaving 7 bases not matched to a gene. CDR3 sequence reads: CASSSSQGAAEAFF. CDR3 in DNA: TGCGCCAGCAGCTCCTCTCAGGGGGCTGCTGAAGCTTTCTTT.

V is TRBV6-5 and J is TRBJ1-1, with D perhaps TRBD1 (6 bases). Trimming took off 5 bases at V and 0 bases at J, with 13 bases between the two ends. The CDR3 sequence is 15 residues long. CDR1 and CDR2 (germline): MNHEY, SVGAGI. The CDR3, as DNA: TGTGCCAGCAGTCAACAGGGAAGGGTGAACACTGAAGCTTTCTTT. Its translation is CASSQQGRVNTEAFF.

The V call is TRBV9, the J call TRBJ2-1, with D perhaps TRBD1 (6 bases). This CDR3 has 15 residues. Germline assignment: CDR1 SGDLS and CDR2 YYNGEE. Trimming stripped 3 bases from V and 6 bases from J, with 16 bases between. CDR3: CASSAMRGQFNEQFF. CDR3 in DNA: TGTGCCAGCAGCGCCATGAGGGGACAATTCAATGAGCAGTTCTTC. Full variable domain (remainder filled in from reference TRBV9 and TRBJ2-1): DSGVTQTPKHLITATGQRVTLRCSPRSGDLSVYWYQQSLDQGLQFLIQYYNGEERAKGNILERFSAQQFPDLHSELNLSSLELGDSALYFCASSAMRGQFNEQFFGPGTRLTVL.

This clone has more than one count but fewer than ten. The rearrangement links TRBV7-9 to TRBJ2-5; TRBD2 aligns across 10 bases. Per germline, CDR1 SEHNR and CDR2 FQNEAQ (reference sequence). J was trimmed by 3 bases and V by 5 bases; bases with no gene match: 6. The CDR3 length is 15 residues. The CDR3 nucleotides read TGTGCCAGCAGCCACCACCTAGCGGGGGAAGAGACCCAGTACTTC. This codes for CASSHHLAGEETQYF.

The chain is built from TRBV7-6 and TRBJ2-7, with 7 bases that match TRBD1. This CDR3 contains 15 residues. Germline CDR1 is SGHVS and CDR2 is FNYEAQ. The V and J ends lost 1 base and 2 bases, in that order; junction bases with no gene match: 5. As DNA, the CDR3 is TGTGCCAGCAGCTTAGGACAGGGTGTTGCCTACGAGCAGTACTTC. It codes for CASSLGQGVAYEQYF.

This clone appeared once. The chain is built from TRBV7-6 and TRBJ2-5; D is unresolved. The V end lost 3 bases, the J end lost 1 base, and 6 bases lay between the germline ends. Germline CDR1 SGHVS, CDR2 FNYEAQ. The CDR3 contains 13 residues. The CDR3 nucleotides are TGTGCCAGCAGCTTCGCGGTCCAAGAGACCCAGTACTTC. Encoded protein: CASSFAVQETQYF.

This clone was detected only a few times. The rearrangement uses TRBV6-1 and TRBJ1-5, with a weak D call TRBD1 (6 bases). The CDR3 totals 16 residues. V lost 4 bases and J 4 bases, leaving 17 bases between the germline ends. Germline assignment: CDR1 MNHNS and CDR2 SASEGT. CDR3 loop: CASSGLQGTRNQPQHF. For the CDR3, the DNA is TGTGCCAGCAGTGGCTTACAGGGCACTCGTAATCAGCCCCAGCATTTT.

This CDR3 is CASSQDSGTYNEQFF. The CDR3 coding sequence is TGCGCCAGCAGCCAAGATTCAGGGACCTACAATGAGCAGTTCTTC. The V and J genes are TRBV4-1 and TRBJ2-1, with D perhaps TRBD1 (5 bases). This CDR3 is built from 15 residues. Germline assignment: CDR1 MGHRA and CDR2 YSYEKL. Trimming removed 0 bases from V and 2 bases from J, with 8 bases in between.

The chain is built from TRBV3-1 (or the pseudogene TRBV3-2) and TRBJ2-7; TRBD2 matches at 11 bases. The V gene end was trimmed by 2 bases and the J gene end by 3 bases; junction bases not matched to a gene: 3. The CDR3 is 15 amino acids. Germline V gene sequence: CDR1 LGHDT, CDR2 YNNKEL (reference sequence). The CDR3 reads CASSQTSGGNYEQYF. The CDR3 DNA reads TGTGCCAGCAGCCAAACTAGCGGGGGAAACTACGAGCAGTACTTC.

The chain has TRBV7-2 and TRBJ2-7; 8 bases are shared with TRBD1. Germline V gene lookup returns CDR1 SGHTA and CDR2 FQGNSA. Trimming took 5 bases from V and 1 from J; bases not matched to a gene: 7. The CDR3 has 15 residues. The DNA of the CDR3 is TGTGCCAGCAGCCTCACAGGGGGTGGGTCCTACGAGCAGTACTTC. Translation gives CASSLTGGGSYEQYF.

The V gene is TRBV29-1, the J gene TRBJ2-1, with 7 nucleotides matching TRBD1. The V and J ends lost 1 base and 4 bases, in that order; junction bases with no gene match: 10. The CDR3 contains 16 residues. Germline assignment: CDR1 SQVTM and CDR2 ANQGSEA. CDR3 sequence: CSVEGGQGETYNEQFF. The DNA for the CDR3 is TGCAGCGTTGAAGGAGGCCAGGGGGAAACTTACAATGAGCAGTTCTTC.

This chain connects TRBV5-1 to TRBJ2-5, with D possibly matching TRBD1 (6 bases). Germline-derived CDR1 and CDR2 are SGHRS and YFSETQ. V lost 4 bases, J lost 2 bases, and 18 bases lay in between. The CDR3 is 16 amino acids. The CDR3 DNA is TGCGCCAGCAGCGATCGGGGACACACTGAACAAGAGACCCAGTACTTC. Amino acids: CASSDRGHTEQETQYF. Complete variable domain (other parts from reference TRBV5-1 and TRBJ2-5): KAGVTQTPRYLIKTRGQQVTLSCSPISGHRSVSWYQQTPGQGLQFLFEYFSETQRNKGNFPGRFSGRQFSNSRSEMNVSTLELGDSALYLCASSDRGHTEQETQYFGPGTRLLVL.

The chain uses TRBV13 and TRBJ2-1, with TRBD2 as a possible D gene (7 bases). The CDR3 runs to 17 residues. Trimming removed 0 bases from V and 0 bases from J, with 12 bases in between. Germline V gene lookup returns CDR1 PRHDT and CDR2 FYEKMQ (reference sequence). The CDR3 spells CASSLGRGGSSYNEQFF. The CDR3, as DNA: TGTGCCAGCAGCTTAGGTCGCGGGGGCAGCTCCTACAATGAGCAGTTCTTC.

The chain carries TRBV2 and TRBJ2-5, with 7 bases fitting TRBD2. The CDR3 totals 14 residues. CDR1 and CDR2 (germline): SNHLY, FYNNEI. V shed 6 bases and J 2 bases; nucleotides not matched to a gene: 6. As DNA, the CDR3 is TGTGCCAGCAGAGCGGGACTTCCACAAGAGACCCAGTACTTC. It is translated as CASRAGLPQETQYF.

Here the CDR3 reads CATSPGLSGPTDTQYF. CDR3 nucleotides: TGTGCCACCAGCCCGGGACTCAGCGGTCCGACAGATACGCAGTATTTT. This chain joins TRBV24-1 and TRBJ2-3, with D tentatively TRBD2 (6 bases). CDR1 is KGHDR, CDR2 SFDVKD, per germline. The CDR3 has 16 amino acids. Between the trimmed V and J ends, which lost 7 bases and 3 bases, there was a span of 19 bases.

This chain's CDR3 is CASSLGSGGTSTDTQYF. Here the CDR3 DNA reads TGTGCCAGCAGCTTGGGAAGCGGGGGGACTAGCACAGATACGCAGTATTTT. The V and J genes are TRBV11-2 and TRBJ2-3; 9 bases align to TRBD2. Germline V lookup: CDR1 SGHAT, CDR2 FQNNGV. After removal of 3 bases from V and 0 bases from J, the junction contained 7 bases not matched to a gene. The CDR3 runs to 17 residues.

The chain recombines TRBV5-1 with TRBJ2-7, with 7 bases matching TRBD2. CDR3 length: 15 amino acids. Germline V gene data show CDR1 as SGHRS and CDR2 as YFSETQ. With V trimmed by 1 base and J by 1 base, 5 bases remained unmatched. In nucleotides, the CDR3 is TGCGCCAGCAGCTTGACGTCTAGCGGTTCCTACGAGCAGTACTTC. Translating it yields CASSLTSSGSYEQYF. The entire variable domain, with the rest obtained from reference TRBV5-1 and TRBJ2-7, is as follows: KAGVTQTPRYLIKTRGQQVTLSCSPISGHRSVSWYQQTPGQGLQFLFEYFSETQRNKGNFPGRFSGRQFSNSRSEMNVSTLELGDSALYLCASSLTSSGSYEQYFGPGTRLTVT.